These T cell receptor beta chains were read from a single sample in a study of STAT5B mutations in CD4+ large granular lymphocyte leukemia. Repertoires were generated with immunoSEQ multiplex PCR, while TCRdb's copy carries only in-frame clones and drops some. The sample records 40,000 to 50,000 clones, roughly four fifths being singletons. Sequenced material: CD4+ T cells from blood buffy coats. The receptors derive from a human donor in good health. CDR3s include the opening cysteine and the closing phenylalanine or tryptophan. D genes are given only for firm matches. Clone size is given for some rows only: seen once, a few or many times, or a class if the clone is expanded.

v_gene	abundance	d_gene	j_gene	CDR3nt	CDR3aa
TRBV5-6	.	.	TRBJ1-2	TGTGCCAGCAGCCCCACCCGAGCCGGGAACTATGGCTACACCTTC	CASSPTRAGNYGYTF
TRBV4-1	.	TRBD1	TRBJ2-1	TGCGCCAGCAGCCAAGGGACAGGGGGGAATGAGCAGTTCTTC	CASSQGTGGNEQFF
TRBV12-5	few	.	TRBJ1-5	TGTGCTAGTGGTTTGGTAAACCTTGGGACTGGAGGCAATCAGCCCCAGCATTTT	CASGLVNLGTGGNQPQHF
TRBV28	.	TRBD2	TRBJ2-5	TGTGCCAGCGCCGCGACTAGCGGGGGCGGAGAGACCCAGTACTTC	CASAATSGGGETQYF
TRBV11-2	.	TRBD2	TRBJ2-1	TGTGCCAGCAGCTCCCCGGGACTAGGGTACAATGAGCAGTTCTTC	CASSSPGLGYNEQFF
TRBV7-9	.	.	TRBJ1-4	TGTGCCAGCAGCTTAGACGAGGCAACTAATGAAAAACTGTTTTTT	CASSLDEATNEKLFF
TRBV19	.	.	TRBJ1-1	TGTGCCAGTAGTATCTCGAAGAACACTGAAGCTTTCTTT	CASSISKNTEAFF
TRBV30	.	.	TRBJ1-5	TGTGCCTGGAGTACCCTGGTGGGGGGTCAGCCCCAGCATTTT	CAWSTLVGGQPQHF
TRBV6-1	.	.	TRBJ2-7	TGTGCCAGCCTTCGACAGGATATAATACCCTACGAGCAGTACTTC	CASLRQDIIPYEQYF
TRBV9	.	TRBD1	TRBJ2-7	TGTGCCAGCAGCCCCCGGACAGGGCCGGACGAGCAGTACTTC	CASSPRTGPDEQYF
TRBV5-4	.	TRBD1	TRBJ1-3	TGTGCCAGCAGCCCGGACAGGGTTGGAAACACCATATATTTT	CASSPDRVGNTIYF
TRBV18	.	.	TRBJ1-1	TGTGCCAGCTCAGTACAGGATCTGATGAACACTGAAGCTTTCTTT	CASSVQDLMNTEAFF
TRBV6-5	.	TRBD1	TRBJ1-2	TGTGCCAGCAGGCGACAGGGGGCGTCTAACTATGGCTACACCTTC	CASRRQGASNYGYTF
TRBV10-3	few	TRBD1	TRBJ1-2	TGTGCCATCAGCAATGACAGGGGCGGCTACACCTTC	CAISNDRGGYTF
TRBV19	few	.	TRBJ2-7	TGTGCCAGTAGTATAGGTCAGGGCTACGAGCAGTACTTC	CASSIGQGYEQYF
TRBV18	.	.	TRBJ1-1	TGTGCCAGCTCACCACCGTCCAGTTGGGGCACTGAAGCTTTCTTT	CASSPPSSWGTEAFF
TRBV4-1	.	TRBD1	TRBJ2-7	TGCGCCAGCAGCCAAGTCAAAACGGACAGGGTGGACTACGAGCAGTACTTC	CASSQVKTDRVDYEQYF